One and the same sample provided the 21 T cell receptor beta chains below, sequenced in a study of CD8 T cells in Susac syndrome. Reverse transcription of roughly 0.45 to 1 ug RNA was performed with random hexamers. A single record per CDR3 protein comes from TCRdb applying MiXCR to the immunoSEQ multiplex PCR reads. The profile covers over 130,000 distinct CDR3 sequences, with 85% to 95% appearing a single time and 0.14% taken by the ten largest. The sample comprised CD4+ T cells from PBMCs. The receptors here all came from a human donor with Susac syndrome.

The chain employs TRBV28 and TRBJ2-5; no firm D call. V was clipped by 4 bases and J by 7 bases, with 19 bases between them. This CDR3 contains 15 residues. Germline values: CDR1 MDHEN, CDR2 SYDVKM. Written as DNA, the CDR3 is TGTGCCAGCAGTTCCCTAGACCTCAAAGGCGGGACCCAGTACTTC. Protein sequence: CASSSLDLKGGTQYF.

This chain joins TRBV20-1 and TRBJ2-1, with TRBD2 matching over 7 bases. CDR1 is DFQATT, CDR2 SNEGSKA, per germline (reference sequence). With 5 bases clipped from V and 9 bases from J, the junction kept 19 bases outside the gene matches. This CDR3 contains 16 residues. CDR3 nucleotide sequence: TGCAGTGCTCGAGCTCTTGGGGGAGGGGATATAGGTGAGCAGTTCTTC. It translates to CSARALGGGDIGEQFF.

The rearrangement joins TRBV2 to TRBJ1-5; D not certain. Germline V lookup: CDR1 SNHLY, CDR2 FYNNEI. The V end lost 8 bases, the J end lost 4 bases, and 12 bases lay between the germline ends. The CDR3 is 13 residues long. CDR3 loop: CASGYGENQPQHF. The DNA for the CDR3 is TGTGCCAGCGGATACGGGGAGAATCAGCCCCAGCATTTT.

V and J are TRBV7-2 and TRBJ2-7, with TRBD1 matching over 8 bases. This CDR3 region has 14 residues. J lost 6 bases, V lost 4 bases, and 8 bases had no gene match. Germline CDR1 SGHTA, CDR2 FQGNSA. The CDR3 loop reads CASSSPGGTTEQYF. The CDR3 nucleotides read TGTGCCAGCAGCTCCCCAGGGGGCACGACCGAGCAGTACTTC.

In nucleotides, the CDR3 is TGTGCCAGCAGCGTAGGCGAGTGGCGCGGCTATGGCTACACCTTC. Its translation: CASSVGEWRGYGYTF. The chain carries TRBV9 and TRBJ1-2; no clear D gene. The CDR3 is made up of 15 amino acids. V lost 0 bases and J lost 4, with 13 bases in between. CDR1 is SGDLS, CDR2 YYNGEE, per germline.

The chain has TRBV18 and TRBJ2-3, with 10 bases that match TRBD2. The ends lost 4 bases at V and 6 bases at J; junction bases unmatched: 10. The CDR3 is 16 amino acids. Germline V gene data show CDR1 as KGHSH and CDR2 as LQKENI. The CDR3 bases are TGTGCCAGCTCACGGTACGGGACTAGCGTGACGGATACGCAGTATTTT. As protein: CASSRYGTSVTDTQYF.

The chain recombines TRBV9 with TRBJ2-4; D is uncertain. V was cut by 0 bases and J by 2 bases, with 0 bases left in between. The CDR3 spans 12 residues. Germline V gene sequence: CDR1 SGDLS, CDR2 YYNGEE. CDR3 region: CASSVAKNIQYF. The CDR3 coding sequence is TGTGCCAGCAGCGTAGCCAAAAACATTCAGTACTTC.

The chain joins TRBV4-2 to TRBJ2-5; tentatively, D is TRBD1 (5 bases). The CDR3 runs 17 residues. Looked up from germline, CDR1 is LGHNA and CDR2 is YNFKEQ. V gave up 0 bases and J gave up 0 bases, with 14 bases separating them. CDR3 DNA sequence: TGTGCCAGCAGCCAAGATGGCCGGACACCGTACCAAGAGACCCAGTACTTC. Translated, it gives CASSQDGRTPYQETQYF.

The V and J genes are TRBV30 and TRBJ2-1, with 9 bases identical to TRBD2. This CDR3 is 14 amino acids long. The V gene end was trimmed by 4 bases and the J gene end by 9 bases; junction bases not matched to a gene: 10. Germline loops: CDR1 GTSNPN, CDR2 SVGIG (reference sequence). For the CDR3, the DNA is TGTGCCTGGACGATCGAGCGGGGGGCGGGTGAGCAGTTCTTC. The encoded protein is CAWTIERGAGEQFF.

This clonotype occurred once. The rearrangement joins TRBV29-1 to TRBJ1-2; 8 nucleotides align to TRBD1. The CDR3 loop spans 16 amino acids. CDR1 is SQVTM and CDR2 is ANQGSEA in the germline V gene. V was pared by 1 base and J by 3 bases, with 10 bases of the junction left unmatched. The CDR3 is CSVEVPPGQEHYGYTF. Written as DNA, the CDR3 is TGCAGCGTTGAAGTCCCTCCGGGACAGGAGCACTATGGCTACACCTTC. Full variable domain (missing parts from reference TRBV29-1 and TRBJ1-2): SAVISQKPSRDICQRGTSLTIQCQVDSQVTMMFWYRQQPGQSLTLIATANQGSEATYESGFVIDKFPISRPNLTFSTLTVSNMSPEDSSIYLCSVEVPPGQEHYGYTFGSGTRLTVV.

The V gene is TRBV28, the J gene TRBJ2-3; no clear D gene. The CDR3 totals 11 residues. With 2 bases removed from V and 4 bases from J, the gap between germline ends came to 1 base. In germline, CDR1 is MDHEN, CDR2 SYDVKM. The CDR3 bases are TGTGCCAGCAGTTTACCAGATACGCAGTATTTT. It specifies CASSLPDTQYF.

The rearrangement uses TRBV5-6 and TRBJ1-1; 8 positions agree with TRBD1. From germline, CDR1 is SGHDT and CDR2 YYEEEE. Trimming removed 6 bases from V and 1 base from J; junction bases left unmatched: 8. The CDR3 runs 15 residues. CDR3 DNA: TGTGCCAGCATAGCGACAGGGGCGGCGAACACTGAAGCTTTCTTT. This translates into CASIATGAANTEAFF.

This clonotype is a singleton in its sample. The chain carries TRBV20-1 and TRBJ2-7; possibly TRBD2 for D (5 bases). Germline V CDR1 and CDR2: DFQATT, SNEGSKA (reference sequence). Trimming pared 4 bases from V and 1 base from J, leaving 14 bases between. The CDR3 totals 14 residues. This chain's CDR3 is CSAIRGSRSYEQYF. The CDR3 DNA sequence: TGCAGTGCTATACGTGGGAGTAGGTCCTACGAGCAGTACTTC.

The chain links TRBV7-9 to TRBJ2-4; no clear D. The V gene lost 1 base and the J gene lost 15 bases, with 13 bases spanning the gap. The germline V gene has CDR1 SEHNR and CDR2 FQNEAQ (reference sequence). The CDR3 covers 12 residues. In DNA form, the CDR3 reads TGTGCCAGCAGCTTAGATCAGAGCCGACTGTACTTC. Protein: CASSLDQSRLYF.

The rearrangement joins TRBV20-1 to TRBJ1-1, with unresolved D. CDR3 length: 12 residues. The germline CDR1 and CDR2 sequences are DFQATT and SNEGSKA (reference sequence). The ends were cut back, 5 bases at V and 1 base at J, with 8 bases in the middle. Here the CDR3 DNA reads TGCAGTGCTGGGAATTCGAACACTGAAGCTTTCTTT. Its translation is CSAGNSNTEAFF.

The chain joins TRBV11-2 to TRBJ2-1, with TRBD2 matching over 9 bases. Germline trimming cut 5 bases from V and 4 bases from J; bases unmatched to any gene: 9. Germline V CDR1 and CDR2: SGHAT, FQNNGV. The CDR3 is made up of 16 amino acids. This chain's CDR3 is CASSPLGAGGYNEQFF. The DNA for the CDR3 is TGTGCCAGCAGCCCTCTAGGAGCGGGGGGTTACAATGAGCAGTTCTTC. Full variable domain (outside the CDR3, taken from reference TRBV11-2 and TRBJ2-1): EAGVAQSPRYKIIEKRQSVAFWCNPISGHATLYWYQQILGQGPKLLIQFQNNGVVDDSQLPKDRFSAERLKGVDSTLKIQPAKLEDSAVYLCASSPLGAGGYNEQFFGPGTRLTVL.

V is TRBV12-3 or TRBV12-4 and J is TRBJ2-7, with D perhaps TRBD2 (5 bases). The CDR3 has 15 amino acids. Trimming shortened V by 4 bases and J by 0 bases, and 13 bases separated the two germline ends. The CDR3 loop is CASSYLAPSSYEQYF. The CDR3 coding sequence is TGTGCCAGCAGTTATCTAGCTCCCAGCTCCTACGAGCAGTACTTC.

The rearrangement joins TRBV30 to TRBJ2-7; D perhaps matches TRBD1 (6 bases). CDR3 length: 14 residues. Germline V gives CDR1 GTSNPN, CDR2 SVGIG (reference sequence). V dropped 0 bases and J dropped 2 bases, with 11 bases sitting between them. CDR3 coding DNA: TGTGCCTGGAGTGTACAGGGAGAACCCTACGAGCAGTACTTC. This translates into CAWSVQGEPYEQYF.

This clonotype was seen just once. This rearrangement joins TRBV12-5 to TRBJ2-5, with TRBD1 matching over 12 bases. CDR1 and CDR2 from the germline V gene are LGHNT and FRNRAP. The J segment lost 4 bases and the V segment lost 1 base, leaving 1 base of the junction unmatched. CDR3 length: 15 residues. CDR3 region: CASGLGDRGRETQYF. The CDR3 DNA sequence: TGTGCTAGTGGTTTGGGGGACAGGGGGCGAGAGACCCAGTACTTC.

This clonotype was counted between two and nine times. V gene TRBV29-1 combines with J gene TRBJ2-7, with D perhaps TRBD2 (6 bases). Germline loops: CDR1 SQVTM, CDR2 ANQGSEA. Trimming shortened V by 5 bases and J by 7 bases, and 21 bases separated the two germline ends. This CDR3 is built from 14 residues. CDR3 residues: CSVTGGAPMREQYF. The DNA of the CDR3 is TGCAGCGTTACCGGGGGAGCTCCCATGCGGGAGCAGTACTTC.

The gene calls are TRBV4-1 and TRBJ1-2; TRBD1 is a possible D gene (6 bases). With 2 bases removed from V and 5 bases from J, the gap between germline ends came to 15 bases. Germline V gene data show CDR1 as MGHRA and CDR2 as YSYEKL. The CDR3 consists of 15 residues. CDR3 region: CASSQRRDTSYGYTF. Here the CDR3 DNA reads TGCGCCAGCAGCCAAAGGAGGGACACCTCATATGGCTACACCTTC.